This T cell receptor (beta chain) originates from a study of cytomegalovirus exposure and HLA in healthy donors. A remark on this clone: The antigen is not known. Other nucleotide sequences from this sample produce the same CDR3.

The table came from immunoSEQ multiplex PCR; TCRdb's copy has only in-frame clones and leaves some out. Altogether over 200,000 clones are present, approximately 83% being singletons, with the ten largest covering around an eighth. This CDR3 contains 16 residues. Between the trimmed V and J ends, which lost 0 bases and 0 bases, there was a span of 6 bases. In germline, CDR1 is MNHEY, CDR2 SVGAGI. General study points: A list of approximately 150 TCR beta chains associated with cytomegalovirus was given. In a later analysis, first-cohort TCR clusters were found to tend to co-occur in the approximately 120 validation repertoires.

The donors were members of the validation cohort comprising roughly 130 subjects, separate from the roughly 680-subject first cohort. The V and J genes are TRBV6-5 and TRBJ2-6, with D possibly TRBD1 on 6 matching bases. The source of this sequence is a woman aged 25-40 years in good health and CMV-seropositive. Sequencing was carried out using PBMCs. This chain's CDR3 is CASSYSGGSGANVLTF. In nucleotides, the CDR3 is TGTGCCAGCAGTTACTCAGGGGGCTCTGGGGCCAACGTCCTGACTTTC.